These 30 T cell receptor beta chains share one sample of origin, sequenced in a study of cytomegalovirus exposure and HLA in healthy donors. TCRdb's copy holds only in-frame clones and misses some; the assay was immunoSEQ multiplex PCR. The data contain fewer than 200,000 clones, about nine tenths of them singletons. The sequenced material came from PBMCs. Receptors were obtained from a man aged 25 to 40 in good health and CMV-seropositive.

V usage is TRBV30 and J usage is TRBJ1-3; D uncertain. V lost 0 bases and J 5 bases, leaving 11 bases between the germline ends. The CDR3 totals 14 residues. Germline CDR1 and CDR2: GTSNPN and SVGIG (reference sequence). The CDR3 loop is CAWSVRRSRNTIYF. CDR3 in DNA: TGTGCCTGGAGTGTGCGCAGGTCGAGAAACACCATATATTTT.

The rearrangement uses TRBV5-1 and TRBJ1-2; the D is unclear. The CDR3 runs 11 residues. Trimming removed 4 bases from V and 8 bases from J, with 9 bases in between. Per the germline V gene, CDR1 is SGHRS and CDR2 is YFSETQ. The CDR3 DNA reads TGCGCCAGCAGCCAACAAGGGGGCTACACCTTC. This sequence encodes CASSQQGGYTF.

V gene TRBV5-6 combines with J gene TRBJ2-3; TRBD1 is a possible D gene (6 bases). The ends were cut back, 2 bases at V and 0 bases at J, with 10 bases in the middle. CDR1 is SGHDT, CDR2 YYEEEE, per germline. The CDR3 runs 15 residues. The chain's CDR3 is CASSFGQTSTDTQYF. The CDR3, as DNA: TGTGCCAGCAGCTTCGGACAGACTAGCACAGATACGCAGTATTTT.

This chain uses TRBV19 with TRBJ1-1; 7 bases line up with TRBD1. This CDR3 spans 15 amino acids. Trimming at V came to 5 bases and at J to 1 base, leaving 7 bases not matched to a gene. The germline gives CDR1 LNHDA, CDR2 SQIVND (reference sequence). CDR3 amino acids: CASSFPAGGNTEAFF. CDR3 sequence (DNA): TGTGCCAGTAGTTTCCCAGCAGGGGGGAACACTGAAGCTTTCTTT.

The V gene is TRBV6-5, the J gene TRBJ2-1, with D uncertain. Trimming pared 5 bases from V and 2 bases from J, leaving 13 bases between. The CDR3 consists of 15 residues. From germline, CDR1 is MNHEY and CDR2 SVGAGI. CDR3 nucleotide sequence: TGTGCCAGCAGTCCAGGAGTCAGGCCCTACAATGAGCAGTTCTTC. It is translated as CASSPGVRPYNEQFF.

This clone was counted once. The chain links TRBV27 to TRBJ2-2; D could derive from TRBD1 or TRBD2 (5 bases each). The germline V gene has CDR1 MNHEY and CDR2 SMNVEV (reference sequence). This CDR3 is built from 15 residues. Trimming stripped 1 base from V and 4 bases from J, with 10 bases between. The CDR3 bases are TGTGCCAGCAGTTTATACGGGGCCCCCACCGGGGAGCTGTTTTTT. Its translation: CASSLYGAPTGELFF.

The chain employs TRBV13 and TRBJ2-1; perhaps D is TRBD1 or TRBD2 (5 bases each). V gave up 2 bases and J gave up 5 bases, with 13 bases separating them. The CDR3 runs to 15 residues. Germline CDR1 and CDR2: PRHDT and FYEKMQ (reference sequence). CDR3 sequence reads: CASSLSGMGHNEQFF. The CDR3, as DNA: TGTGCCAGCAGCTTAAGCGGAATGGGACACAATGAGCAGTTCTTC.

CDR3 nucleotides: TGTGCCAGCAGCGGGGGGACAGTTCCCCAGCATTTT. This encodes CASSGGTVPQHF. The rearrangement joins TRBV7-9 to TRBJ1-5, with TRBD1 matching 7 bases. V shed 5 bases and J 10 bases; nucleotides not matched to a gene: 5. Germline lookup yields CDR1 SEHNR and CDR2 FQNEAQ (reference sequence). The CDR3 is 12 amino acids.

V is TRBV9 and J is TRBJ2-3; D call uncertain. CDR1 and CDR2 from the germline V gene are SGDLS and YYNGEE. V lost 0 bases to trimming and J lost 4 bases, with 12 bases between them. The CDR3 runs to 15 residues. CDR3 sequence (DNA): TGTGCCAGCAGCGTAGGGCTGAAAGAGGCAGATACGCAGTATTTT. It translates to CASSVGLKEADTQYF.

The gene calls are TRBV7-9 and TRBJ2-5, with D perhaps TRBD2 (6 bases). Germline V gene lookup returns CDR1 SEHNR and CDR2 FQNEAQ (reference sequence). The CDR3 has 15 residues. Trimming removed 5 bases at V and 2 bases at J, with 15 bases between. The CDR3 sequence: CASSPLEAGQETQYF. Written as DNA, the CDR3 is TGTGCCAGCAGCCCCCTAGAGGCGGGGCAAGAGACCCAGTACTTC.

The CDR3: CASSVDGTNTEAFF. In nucleotides, the CDR3 is TGTGCCAGCAGCGTCGACGGAACGAACACTGAAGCTTTCTTT. V is TRBV9 and J is TRBJ1-1; no clear D. This CDR3 is built from 14 residues. With 2 bases removed from V and 1 base from J, the gap between germline ends came to 9 bases. The germline V gene has CDR1 SGDLS and CDR2 YYNGEE. Complete variable domain (other parts from reference TRBV9 and TRBJ1-1): DSGVTQTPKHLITATGQRVTLRCSPRSGDLSVYWYQQSLDQGLQFLIQYYNGEERAKGNILERFSAQQFPDLHSELNLSSLELGDSALYFCASSVDGTNTEAFFGQGTRLTVV.

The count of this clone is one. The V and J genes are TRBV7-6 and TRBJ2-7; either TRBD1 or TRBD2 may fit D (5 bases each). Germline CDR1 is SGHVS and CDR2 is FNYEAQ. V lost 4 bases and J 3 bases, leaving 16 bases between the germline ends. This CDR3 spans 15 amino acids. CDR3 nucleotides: TGTGCCAGCAGCTCGTCCTCGGGGCGGCACTACGAGCAGTACTTC. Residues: CASSSSSGRHYEQYF.

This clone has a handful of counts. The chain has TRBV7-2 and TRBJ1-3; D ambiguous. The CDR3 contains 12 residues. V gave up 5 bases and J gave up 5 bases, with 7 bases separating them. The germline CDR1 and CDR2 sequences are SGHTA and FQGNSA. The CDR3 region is CASSDHRNTIYF. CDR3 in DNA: TGTGCCAGCAGCGACCACAGAAACACCATATATTTT.

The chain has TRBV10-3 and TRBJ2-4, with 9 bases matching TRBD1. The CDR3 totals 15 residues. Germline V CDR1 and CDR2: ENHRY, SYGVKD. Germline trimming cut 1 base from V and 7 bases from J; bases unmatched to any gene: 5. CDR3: CAISELGQGGNIQYF. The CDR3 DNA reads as TGTGCCATCAGTGAGTTGGGACAGGGAGGCAACATTCAGTACTTC.

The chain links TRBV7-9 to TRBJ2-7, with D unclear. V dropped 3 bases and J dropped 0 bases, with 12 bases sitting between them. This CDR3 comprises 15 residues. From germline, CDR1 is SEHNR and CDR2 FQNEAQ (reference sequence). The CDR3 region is CASSFPAVSSYEQYF. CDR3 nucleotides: TGTGCCAGCAGCTTTCCGGCAGTGAGCTCCTACGAGCAGTACTTC.

The CDR3 region has the DNA TGTGCCATCAGTGAGTTATTTCCTGGAAGAGGCTACACCTTC. Translation: CAISELFPGRGYTF. This chain links TRBV10-3 with TRBJ1-2; D remains unclear. This CDR3 has 14 residues. Trimming removed 1 base from V and 8 bases from J, with 14 bases in between. Per germline, CDR1 ENHRY and CDR2 SYGVKD.

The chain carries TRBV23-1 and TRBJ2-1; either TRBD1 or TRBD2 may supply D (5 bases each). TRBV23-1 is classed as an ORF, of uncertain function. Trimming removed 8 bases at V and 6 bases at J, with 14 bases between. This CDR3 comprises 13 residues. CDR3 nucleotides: TGCGCCAGCGTCAGCAGGGCGGGCAATGAGCAGTTCTTC. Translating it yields CASVSRAGNEQFF.

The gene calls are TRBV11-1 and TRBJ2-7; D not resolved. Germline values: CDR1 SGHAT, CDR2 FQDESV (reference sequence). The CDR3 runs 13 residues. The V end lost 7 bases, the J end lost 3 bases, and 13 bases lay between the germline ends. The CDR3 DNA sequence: TGTGCCAGCACCGGACGGCCCTACTACGAGCAGTACTTC. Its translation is CASTGRPYYEQYF.

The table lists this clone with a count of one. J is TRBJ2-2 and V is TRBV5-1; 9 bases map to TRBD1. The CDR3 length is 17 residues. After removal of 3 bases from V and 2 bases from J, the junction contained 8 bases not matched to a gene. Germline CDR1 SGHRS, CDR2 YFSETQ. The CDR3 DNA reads TGCGCCAGCAGCTCACCCCTGGGACAGGGAAACACCGGGGAGCTGTTTTTT. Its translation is CASSSPLGQGNTGELFF.

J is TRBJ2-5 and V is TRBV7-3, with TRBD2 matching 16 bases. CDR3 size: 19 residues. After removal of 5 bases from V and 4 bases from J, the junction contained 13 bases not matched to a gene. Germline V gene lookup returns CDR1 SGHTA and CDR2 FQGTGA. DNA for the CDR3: TGTGCCAGCAGCCCCGGCCAGGGACTAGCGGGAGGGCGGGGAGAGACCCAGTACTTC. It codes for CASSPGQGLAGGRGETQYF.

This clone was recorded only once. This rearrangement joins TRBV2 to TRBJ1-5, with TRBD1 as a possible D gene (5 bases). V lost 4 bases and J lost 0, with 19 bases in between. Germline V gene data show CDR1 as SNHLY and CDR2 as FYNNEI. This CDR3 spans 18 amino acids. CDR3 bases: TGTGCCAGCAGTGCCTACAGGAGGGCTCGCGGTAGCAATCAGCCCCAGCATTTT. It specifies CASSAYRRARGSNQPQHF.

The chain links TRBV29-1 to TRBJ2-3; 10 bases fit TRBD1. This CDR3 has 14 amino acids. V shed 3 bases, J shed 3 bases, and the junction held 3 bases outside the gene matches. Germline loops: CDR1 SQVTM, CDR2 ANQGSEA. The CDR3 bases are TGCAGCGTTGAGTCGGGACAGGGGACAGATACGCAGTATTTT. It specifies CSVESGQGTDTQYF.

The CDR3: CASSSPPRPYEQYF. The CDR3 DNA reads as TGTGCCAGCAGTTCCCCCCCCAGGCCCTACGAGCAGTACTTC. The genes are TRBV28 and TRBJ2-7, with D unclear. Germline lookup yields CDR1 MDHEN and CDR2 SYDVKM. V was clipped by 4 bases and J by 2 bases, with 12 bases between them. The CDR3 runs to 14 residues.

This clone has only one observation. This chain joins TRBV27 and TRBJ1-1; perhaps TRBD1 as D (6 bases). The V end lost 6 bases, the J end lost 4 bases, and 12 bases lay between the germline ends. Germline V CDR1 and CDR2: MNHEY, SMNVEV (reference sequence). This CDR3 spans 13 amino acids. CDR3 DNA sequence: TGTGCCAGCAGCGACAGGCCGGGCACTGAAGCTTTCTTT. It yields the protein CASSDRPGTEAFF.

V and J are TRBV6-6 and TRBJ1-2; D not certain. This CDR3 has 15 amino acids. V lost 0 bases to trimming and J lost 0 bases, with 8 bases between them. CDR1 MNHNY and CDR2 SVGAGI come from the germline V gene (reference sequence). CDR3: CASSYSASANYGYTF. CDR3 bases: TGTGCCAGCAGTTACTCTGCCTCTGCTAACTATGGCTACACCTTC.

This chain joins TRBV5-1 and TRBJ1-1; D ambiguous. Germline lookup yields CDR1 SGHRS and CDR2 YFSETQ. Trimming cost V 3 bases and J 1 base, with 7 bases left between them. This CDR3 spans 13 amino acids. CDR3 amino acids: CASSYEGNTEAFF. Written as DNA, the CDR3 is TGCGCCAGCAGCTACGAGGGGAACACTGAAGCTTTCTTT.

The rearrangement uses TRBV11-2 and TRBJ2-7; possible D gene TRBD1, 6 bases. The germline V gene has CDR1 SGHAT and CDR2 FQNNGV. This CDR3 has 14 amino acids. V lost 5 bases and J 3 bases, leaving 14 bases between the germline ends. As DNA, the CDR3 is TGTGCCAGCAGCGCGTGGGACACAGGCTACGAGCAGTACTTC. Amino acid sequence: CASSAWDTGYEQYF.

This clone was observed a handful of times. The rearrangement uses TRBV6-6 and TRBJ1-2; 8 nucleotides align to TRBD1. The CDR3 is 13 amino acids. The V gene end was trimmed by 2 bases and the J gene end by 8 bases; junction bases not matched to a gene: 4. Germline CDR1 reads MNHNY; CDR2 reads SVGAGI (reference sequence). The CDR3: CASSYGQGEGYTF. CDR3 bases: TGTGCCAGCAGTTACGGACAGGGCGAAGGCTACACCTTC.

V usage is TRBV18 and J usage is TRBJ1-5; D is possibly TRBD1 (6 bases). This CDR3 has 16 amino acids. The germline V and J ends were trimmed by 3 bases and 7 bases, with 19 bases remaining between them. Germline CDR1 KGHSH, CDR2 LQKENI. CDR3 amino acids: CASSPTANRVNQPQHF. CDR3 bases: TGTGCCAGCTCACCTACGGCAAACAGGGTAAACCAGCCCCAGCATTTT.

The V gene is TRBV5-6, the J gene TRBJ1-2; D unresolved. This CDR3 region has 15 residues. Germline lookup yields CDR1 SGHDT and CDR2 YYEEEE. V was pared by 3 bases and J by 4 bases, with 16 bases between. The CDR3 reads CASSWADRTLYGYTF. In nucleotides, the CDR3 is TGTGCCAGCAGCTGGGCAGATCGAACTCTCTATGGCTACACCTTC.